This is a list of T cell receptor beta chains from one sample in a study of neoadjuvant anti-PD-1 for oral cavity cancer. The method was immunoSEQ multiplex PCR; TCRdb's version includes in-frame clones alone and lacks a portion of them. The sample has about 15,000 clones; 35% to 50% are singletons. The specimen was tumor tissue, collected after nivolumab (anti-PD-1) treatment. These receptors came from a person aged 40 to 85 with oral cavity squamous cell carcinoma. CDR3s include the opening cysteine and the closing phenylalanine or tryptophan. The D gene is left open where the match is weak. Clone size appears in some rows only: once, few, many, or a class for an expanded clone.

V	D	size	J	DNA	CDR3
TRBV4-1	NA	NA	TRBJ2-4	TGCGCCAGCAGCCACCCGGGGGTAGGAGGAAACATTCAGTACTTC	CASSHPGVGGNIQYF
TRBV6-6	TRBD1	NA	TRBJ1-4	TGTGCCAGCAGGGACCGCGGGACAGGGGATGAAAAACTGTTTTTT	CASRDRGTGDEKLFF
TRBV10-3	NA	few	TRBJ2-2	TGTGCCACCCGCATAGGCCCGAACACCGGGGAGCTGTTTTTT	CATRIGPNTGELFF
TRBV6-5	TRBD1	few	TRBJ1-4	TGTGCCAGCAGTTACGGACAGGCAACTAATGAAAAACTGTTTTTT	CASSYGQATNEKLFF
TRBV11-2	NA	NA	TRBJ2-2	TGTGCCAGCAGCTTAAGCCCAGTAGTCGGGGAGCTGTTTTTT	CASSLSPVVGELFF
TRBV5-6	NA	NA	TRBJ1-2	TGTGCCAGCAGCTCGCCGGGCCCCACAATGTGGGGTGGCTACACCTTC	CASSSPGPTMWGGYTF
TRBV7-6	TRBD2	NA	TRBJ2-5	TGTGCCAGCAGCCAAAACGGGGGGCAAGAGACCCAGTACTTC	CASSQNGGQETQYF
TRBV15	NA	few	TRBJ1-1	TGTGCCACCAGCAGAGAGGACGGCACTGAAGCTTTCTTT	CATSREDGTEAFF
TRBV6-4	TRBD1	NA	TRBJ1-1	TGTGCCAGCAGTTGGGACAGGGGCGTTCTGGAGGCTTTCTTT	CASSWDRGVLEAFF
TRBV7-2	NA	NA	TRBJ1-4	TGTGCCAGCAGCTTAGAGGGGGGCTCGGGGTTGGTAAAACTGTTTTTT	CASSLEGGSGLVKLFF
TRBV6-1	NA	NA	TRBJ1-2	TGTGCCAGCAGGGGACACATAGCTAACTATGGCTACACCTTC	CASRGHIANYGYTF
TRBV7-2	NA	NA	TRBJ2-1	TGTGCCAGCAGCTTAGATTTGTCTGAGCAGTTCTTC	CASSLDLSEQFF
TRBV6-5	TRBD1	NA	TRBJ1-6	TGTGCCAGCAGTAAGCCGGGACAGGGGTTTTCACCCCTCCACTTT	CASSKPGQGFSPLHF
TRBV7-8	TRBD2	few	TRBJ2-1	TGTGCCAGCGAAGGGACTAGCGGGGGGCAATACAATGAGCAGTTCTTC	CASEGTSGGQYNEQFF
TRBV4-2	NA	few	TRBJ2-2	TGTGCCAGCAGCCAATTGCACACCGGGGAGCTGTTTTTT	CASSQLHTGELFF
TRBV4-3	TRBD2	NA	TRBJ2-2	TGCGCCAGCAGCCAAGATTTGGGACTAGCGAACACCGGGGAGCTGTTTTTT	CASSQDLGLANTGELFF
TRBV7-2	NA	NA	TRBJ2-3	TGTGCCAGCAGCCGCGGACCTGCCACAGATACGCAGTATTTT	CASSRGPATDTQYF
TRBV28	NA	few	TRBJ1-1	TGTGCCAGCAGCCTGTATCAGGCAGGGACCAACACTGAAGCTTTCTTT	CASSLYQAGTNTEAFF
TRBV6-1	NA	NA	TRBJ1-5	TGTGCCAGCACTAAGCAGGGAGGTCAGCCCCAGCATTTT	CASTKQGGQPQHF
TRBV9	NA	once	TRBJ2-2	TGTGCCAGCAGCGTAGGGGGAGCCACCGGGGAGCTGTTTTTT	CASSVGGATGELFF
TRBV5-1	NA	NA	TRBJ2-6	TGCGCCAGCAGCCTACGGGCCCAGCTCAGCTCTGGGGCCAACGTCCTGACTTTC	CASSLRAQLSSGANVLTF
TRBV11-2	NA	medium-sized	TRBJ2-5	TGTGCCAGCAGCTTAGGGGTGTCTGTCGAGACCCAGTACTTC	CASSLGVSVETQYF
TRBV6-5	NA	NA	TRBJ2-1	TGTGCCAGCGGCGTGTGGAATGAGCAGTTCTTC	CASGVWNEQFF
TRBV11-2	TRBD2	NA	TRBJ2-3	TGTGCCAGCAGCCCATTTCTAGCGGGGATCACAGATACGCAGTATTTT	CASSPFLAGITDTQYF
TRBV6-5	NA	NA	TRBJ1-1	TGTGCCAGCAGATTCAGGGGCAGGAACACTGAAGCTTTCTTT	CASRFRGRNTEAFF